This T cell receptor (beta chain) derives from a study of T cell responses to AZD1222 COVID-19 vaccine. General observations from the study: Seropositive status at baseline applied to only six AZD1222 recipients. Donors in the cohort were predominantly white British and more often female, and clonal diversity was possibly underestimated. No repertoire was sampled before or during the peak T cell response, only after it. Among vaccine-associated CD4 TCRs, coverage spanned spike, with dominance at 160-218 and 743-854.

This clone came up once. The antigen is unknown. Assay: immunoSEQ multiplex PCR; the TCRdb copy retains only in-frame clones and omits some. The profile shows 120,000 or so clones, 90% of them singletons. The sequencing here drew on peripheral blood, taken on day 0 of AZD1222 vaccination. This clonotype originated in an adult in good health.

CDR3 residues: CASSQAQYNSPLHF. The CDR3 DNA is TGCGCCAGCAGCCAAGCCCAGTATAATTCACCCCTCCACTTT. V and J are TRBV4-1 and TRBJ1-6; no reliable D call. Trimming removed 1 base at V and 4 bases at J, with 5 bases between. Germline V gives CDR1 MGHRA, CDR2 YSYEKL. The CDR3 loop spans 14 amino acids.